Listed below are T cell receptor beta chains from one sample, sequenced in a study of cytomegalovirus exposure and HLA in healthy donors. Some clones are missing from TCRdb's copy, which holds only in-frame ones; the method was immunoSEQ multiplex PCR. There are more than 90,000 clones in the sample; about 76% occur only once, and about 6.6% lies in the top ten. Sequenced material: PBMCs. The origin of the receptors is a man aged 40-50 years in good health and CMV-seropositive. CDR3s include the opening cysteine and the closing phenylalanine or tryptophan. Each record gives: D gene, CDR3 length, V gene, clone size, J gene, CDR3 DNA, CDR3 protein. The D gene is left open where the match is weak. Clone size appears in some rows only: once, few, many, or a class for an expanded clone.

D gene: TRBD1; CDR3 length: 12; V gene: TRBV7-2; clone size: NA; J gene: TRBJ1-5; CDR3 DNA: TGTGCCAGCAGTGACAGGGATCAGCCCCAGCATTTT; CDR3 protein: CASSDRDQPQHF
D gene: TRBD2; CDR3 length: 15; V gene: TRBV19; clone size: NA; J gene: TRBJ2-3; CDR3 DNA: TGTGCCAGTAGTATATCTAGCGGGAGGGCAGATACGCAGTATTTT; CDR3 protein: CASSISSGRADTQYF
D gene: TRBD1; CDR3 length: 16; V gene: TRBV7-9; clone size: NA; J gene: TRBJ1-5; CDR3 DNA: TGTGCCAGCAGCCCACCGGGACAGGGAGGAAATCAGCCCCAGCATTTT; CDR3 protein: CASSPPGQGGNQPQHF
D gene: TRBD1; CDR3 length: 17; V gene: TRBV4-3; clone size: NA; J gene: TRBJ2-7; CDR3 DNA: TGCGCCAGCAGCCAAGAATCACCGGGACAGCCTTCCTACGAGCAGTACTTC; CDR3 protein: CASSQESPGQPSYEQYF
D gene: TRBD2; CDR3 length: 16; V gene: TRBV7-9; clone size: NA; J gene: TRBJ2-3; CDR3 DNA: TGTGCCAGCAGCTTAGATCGCGGGAGGGGTCCAGATACGCAGTATTTT; CDR3 protein: CASSLDRGRGPDTQYF
D gene: NA; CDR3 length: 15; V gene: TRBV5-1; clone size: NA; J gene: TRBJ1-5; CDR3 DNA: TGCGCCAGCAGCTTGGACTGGGGGGGCAATCAGCCCCAGCATTTT; CDR3 protein: CASSLDWGGNQPQHF
D gene: TRBD1; CDR3 length: 14; V gene: TRBV5-1; clone size: NA; J gene: TRBJ2-7; CDR3 DNA: TGCGCCAGCAGCCGGGACAGGGGGCAGGACGAGCAGTACTTC; CDR3 protein: CASSRDRGQDEQYF
D gene: TRBD2; CDR3 length: 14; V gene: TRBV6-4; clone size: NA; J gene: TRBJ2-2; CDR3 DNA: TGTGCCAGCGCCGTTCTAGCGGACACCGGGGAGCTGTTTTTT; CDR3 protein: CASAVLADTGELFF
D gene: TRBD2; CDR3 length: 16; V gene: TRBV7-2; clone size: NA; J gene: TRBJ2-7; CDR3 DNA: TGTGCCAGCAGCAGTCAACCGGGACTAGGGGCCGACGAGCAGTACTTC; CDR3 protein: CASSSQPGLGADEQYF
D gene: TRBD2; CDR3 length: 15; V gene: TRBV6-1; clone size: once; J gene: TRBJ2-7; CDR3 DNA: TGTGCCAGCAGTGATCTTGGGGGGGGGTCCTACGAGCAGTACTTC; CDR3 protein: CASSDLGGGSYEQYF
D gene: TRBD2; CDR3 length: 15; V gene: TRBV2; clone size: NA; J gene: TRBJ2-3; CDR3 DNA: TGTGCCAGCAGTGAGTCTAGCGGATTCACAGATACGCAGTATTTT; CDR3 protein: CASSESSGFTDTQYF
D gene: NA; CDR3 length: 14; V gene: TRBV5-6; clone size: NA; J gene: TRBJ2-2; CDR3 DNA: TGTGCCAGCAGCAGTAGTGGGCGGGCCGGGGAGCTGTTTTTT; CDR3 protein: CASSSSGRAGELFF
D gene: NA; CDR3 length: 14; V gene: TRBV19; clone size: NA; J gene: TRBJ2-1; CDR3 DNA: TGTGCCAGTAGTATAAGAGGGTCGGACAATGAGCAGTTCTTC; CDR3 protein: CASSIRGSDNEQFF
D gene: TRBD1; CDR3 length: 16; V gene: TRBV28; clone size: NA; J gene: TRBJ1-2; CDR3 DNA: TGTGCCAGCAGTTTATTCCAGGGGGGCCTTGGCTATGGCTACACCTTC; CDR3 protein: CASSLFQGGLGYGYTF
D gene: NA; CDR3 length: 14; V gene: TRBV2; clone size: NA; J gene: TRBJ1-5; CDR3 DNA: TGTGCCAGCAGTGACCTAAATAGCAATCAGCCCCAGCATTTT; CDR3 protein: CASSDLNSNQPQHF
D gene: NA; CDR3 length: 13; V gene: TRBV28; clone size: few; J gene: TRBJ2-7; CDR3 DNA: TGTGCCAGCACCCCGGGGGTAAGCTACGAGCAGTACTTC; CDR3 protein: CASTPGVSYEQYF
D gene: NA; CDR3 length: 13; V gene: TRBV29-1; clone size: NA; J gene: TRBJ2-1; CDR3 DNA: TGCAGCGTTGATACTTCCTCCTACAATGAGCAGTTCTTC; CDR3 protein: CSVDTSSYNEQFF